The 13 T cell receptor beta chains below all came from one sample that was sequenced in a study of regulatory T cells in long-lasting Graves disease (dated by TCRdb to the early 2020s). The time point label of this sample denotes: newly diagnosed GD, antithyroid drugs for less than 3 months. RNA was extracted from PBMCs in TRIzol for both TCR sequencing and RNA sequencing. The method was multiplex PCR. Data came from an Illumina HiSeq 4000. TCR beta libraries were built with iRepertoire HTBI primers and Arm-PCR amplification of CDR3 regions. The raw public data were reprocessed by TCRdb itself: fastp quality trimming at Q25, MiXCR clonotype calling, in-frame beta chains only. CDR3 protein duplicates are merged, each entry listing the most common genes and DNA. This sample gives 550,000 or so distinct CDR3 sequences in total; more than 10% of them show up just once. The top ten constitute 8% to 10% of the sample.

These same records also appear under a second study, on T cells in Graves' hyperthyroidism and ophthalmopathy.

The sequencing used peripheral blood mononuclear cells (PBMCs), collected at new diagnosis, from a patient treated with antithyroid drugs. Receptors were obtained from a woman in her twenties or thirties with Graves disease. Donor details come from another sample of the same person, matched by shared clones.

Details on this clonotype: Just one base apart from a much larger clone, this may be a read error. CDR3 region: CSARVASGKYNDQFF. The CDR3 DNA sequence: TGCAGTGCTAGAGTAGCAAGCGGGAAATACAATGATCAGTTCTTC. The chain couples TRBV20-1 to TRBJ2-1; 7 bases fit TRBD2. CDR1 and CDR2 (germline): DFQATT, SNEGSKA (reference sequence). The CDR3 contains 15 residues.

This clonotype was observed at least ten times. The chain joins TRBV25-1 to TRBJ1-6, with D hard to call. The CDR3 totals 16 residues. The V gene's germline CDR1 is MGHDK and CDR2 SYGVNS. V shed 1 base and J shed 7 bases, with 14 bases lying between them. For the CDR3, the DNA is TGTGCCAGCAGTGAATGGGAAGGGAAGGGAAATTCACCCCTCCACTTT. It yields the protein CASSEWEGKGNSPLHF.

CDR3 DNA sequence: TGTGCCAGCAGCCCAATTAGCGGGAGAATCTCCTACGAGCAGTACTTC. As protein: CASSPISGRISYEQYF. This sequence joins TRBV11-1 and TRBJ2-7; TRBD2 matches at 9 bases. The CDR3 runs 16 residues. After removal of 5 bases from V and 0 bases from J, the junction contained 8 bases not matched to a gene. Germline loops: CDR1 SGHAT, CDR2 FQDESV (reference sequence).

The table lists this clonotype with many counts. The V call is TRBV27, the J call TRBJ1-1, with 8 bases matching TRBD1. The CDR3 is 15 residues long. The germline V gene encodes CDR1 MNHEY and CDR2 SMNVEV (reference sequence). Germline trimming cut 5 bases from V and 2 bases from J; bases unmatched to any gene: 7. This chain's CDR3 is CASSPWTGQNTEAFF. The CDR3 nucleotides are TGTGCCAGCAGTCCCTGGACAGGGCAAAACACTGAAGCTTTCTTT.

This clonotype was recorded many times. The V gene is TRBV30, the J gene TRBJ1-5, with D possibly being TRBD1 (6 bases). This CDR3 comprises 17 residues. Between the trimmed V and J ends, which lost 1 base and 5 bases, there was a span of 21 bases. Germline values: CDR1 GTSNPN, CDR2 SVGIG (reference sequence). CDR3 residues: CAWSDSGLGRGDQPQHF. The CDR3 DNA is TGTGCCTGGAGTGATTCAGGTTTGGGCAGGGGCGATCAGCCCCAGCATTTT.

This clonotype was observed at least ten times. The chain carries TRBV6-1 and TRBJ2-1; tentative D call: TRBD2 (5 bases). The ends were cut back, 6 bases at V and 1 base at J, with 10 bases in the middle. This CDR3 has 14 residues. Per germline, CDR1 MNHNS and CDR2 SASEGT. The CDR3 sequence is CASRLDSSYNEQFF. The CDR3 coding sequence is TGTGCCAGCAGACTAGATTCTTCCTACAATGAGCAGTTCTTC.

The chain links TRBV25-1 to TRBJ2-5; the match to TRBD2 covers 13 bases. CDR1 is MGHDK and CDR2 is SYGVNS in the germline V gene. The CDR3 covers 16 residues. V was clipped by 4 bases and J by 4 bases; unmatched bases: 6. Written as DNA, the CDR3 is TGTGCCAGCAGTGGAGGACTAGCGGGAGTGGGAGAGACCCAGTACTTC. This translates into CASSGGLAGVGETQYF. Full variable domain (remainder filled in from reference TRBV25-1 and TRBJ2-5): EADIYQTPRYLVIGTGKKITLECSQTMGHDKMYWYQQDPGMELHLIHYSYGVNSTEKGDLSSESTVSRIRTEHFPLTLESARPSHTSQYLCASSGGLAGVGETQYFGPGTRLLVL.

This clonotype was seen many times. The CDR3 sequence: CASSVAGFSSYNEQFF. The CDR3 region has the DNA TGTGCCAGCAGCGTAGCCGGATTCAGCTCCTACAATGAGCAGTTCTTC. The rearrangement links TRBV9 to TRBJ2-1; D is undetermined. The CDR3 totals 16 residues. CDR1 is SGDLS and CDR2 is YYNGEE in the germline V gene. The V end lost 0 bases, the J end lost 0 bases, and 10 bases lay between the germline ends. Variable domain in full (rest from reference TRBV9 and TRBJ2-1): DSGVTQTPKHLITATGQRVTLRCSPRSGDLSVYWYQQSLDQGLQFLIQYYNGEERAKGNILERFSAQQFPDLHSELNLSSLELGDSALYFCASSVAGFSSYNEQFFGPGTRLTVL.

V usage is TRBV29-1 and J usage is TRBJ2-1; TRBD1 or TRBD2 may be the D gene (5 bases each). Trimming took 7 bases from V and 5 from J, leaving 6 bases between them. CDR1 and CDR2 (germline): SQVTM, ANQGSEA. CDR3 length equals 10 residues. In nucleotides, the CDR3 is TGCAGCGGGGGGAACAATGAGCAGTTCTTC. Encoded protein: CSGGNNEQFF.

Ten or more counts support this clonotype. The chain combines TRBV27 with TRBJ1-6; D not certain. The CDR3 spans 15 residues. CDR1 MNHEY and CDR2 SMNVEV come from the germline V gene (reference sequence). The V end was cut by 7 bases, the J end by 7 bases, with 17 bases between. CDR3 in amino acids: CASTHSRIGNSPLHF. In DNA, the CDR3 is TGTGCCAGCACCCATTCGCGCATAGGGAATTCACCCCTCCACTTT.

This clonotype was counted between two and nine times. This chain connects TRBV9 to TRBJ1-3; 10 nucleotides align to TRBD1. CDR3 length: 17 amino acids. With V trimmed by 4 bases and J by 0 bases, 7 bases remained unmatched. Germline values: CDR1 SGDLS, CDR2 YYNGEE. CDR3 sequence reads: CASSFGTGVLSGNTIYF. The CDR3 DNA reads TGTGCCAGCAGCTTCGGGACAGGGGTTCTCTCTGGAAACACCATATATTTT.

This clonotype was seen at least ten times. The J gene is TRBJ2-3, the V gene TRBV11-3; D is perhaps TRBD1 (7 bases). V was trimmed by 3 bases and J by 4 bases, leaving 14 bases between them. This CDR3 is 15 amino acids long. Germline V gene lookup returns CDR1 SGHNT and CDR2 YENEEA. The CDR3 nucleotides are TGTGCCAGCAGCTTTGGAGGGGGCCAGCCAGATACGCAGTATTTT. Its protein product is CASSFGGGQPDTQYF. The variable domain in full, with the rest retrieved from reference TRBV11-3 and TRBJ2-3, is EAGVVQSPRYKIIEKKQPVAFWCNPISGHNTLYWYLQNLGQGPELLIRYENEEAVDDSQLPKDRFSAERLKGVDSTLKIQPAELGDSAVYLCASSFGGGQPDTQYFGPGTRLTVL.

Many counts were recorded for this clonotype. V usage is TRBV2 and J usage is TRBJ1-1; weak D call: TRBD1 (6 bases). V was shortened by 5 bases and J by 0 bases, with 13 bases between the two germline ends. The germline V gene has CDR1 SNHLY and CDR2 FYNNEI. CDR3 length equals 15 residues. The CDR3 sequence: CASSPLTGLNTEAFF. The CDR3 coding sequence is TGTGCCAGCAGTCCATTGACAGGACTGAACACTGAAGCTTTCTTT.